This T cell receptor beta chain was found in a study of regulatory T cells in long-lasting Graves disease. Time point here: newly diagnosed GD, antithyroid drugs for less than 3 months. PBMC RNA was the source of the TCR library. Germline V gene lookup returns CDR1 SGHVS and CDR2 FNYEAQ. The CDR3 length is 17 residues. The sample holds one count of this clonotype. Germline is not matched at one junction end, which may reflect a read error. Arm-PCR of CDR3 regions with iRepertoire HTBI primers generated TCR beta libraries. Using its own MiXCR run on the multiplex PCR reads, TCRdb lists one record per CDR3 protein. This repertoire shows 600,000 to 650,000 distinct CDR3 sequences, about 16% found once; its top ten account for under 20%. The sample also formed part of further work on T cells in Graves' hyperthyroidism and ophthalmopathy.

The gene calls are TRBV7-6 and TRBJ2-1, with D unclear. This specimen consisted of peripheral blood mononuclear cells (PBMCs), obtained at new diagnosis, from a patient treated with antithyroid drugs. The sequence was obtained from a woman aged 25-40 years with Graves disease. CDR3 sequence (DNA): TGTGCCAGCAGCTTCACAGCCGGGCGCAACCTTTACAATGAGCAGATCTTC. Translated: CASSFTAGRNLYNEQIF.